This T cell receptor (beta chain) was recorded in a study of blood T cell repertoires in COVID-19. Germline CDR1 reads MNHEY; CDR2 reads SVGAGI. The CDR3 totals 15 residues. Trimming shortened V by 4 bases and J by 7 bases, and 14 bases separated the two germline ends. The method was immunoSEQ multiplex PCR; TCRdb's version includes in-frame clones alone and lacks a portion of them. The table records some 300,000 clones, roughly 89% of them present only once. Sequencing was carried out using PBMCs or T cells enriched from blood (not recorded which). The receptor comes from a woman aged 45 to 65 who had been exposed to COVID-19. The chain recombines TRBV6-5 with TRBJ1-6; tentatively, D is TRBD1 (6 bases). The CDR3 bases are TGTGCCAGCAGTTTCCGGACAGAGACGAATTCACCCCTCCACTTT. Residues: CASSFRTETNSPLHF.